The 6 T cell receptor beta chains listed next were all sequenced from one sample in a study of blood T cell repertoires in COVID-19. Measured with immunoSEQ multiplex PCR; TCRdb has only the in-frame clones, and not every one. The sample consists of 90,000 to 120,000 clones, 88% of them appearing once. Sequenced material: peripheral blood. The source is a man aged 45-60 years with active or convalescent COVID-19.

The chain is built from TRBV6-5 and TRBJ2-3, with D unclear. The germline V gene has CDR1 MNHEY and CDR2 SVGAGI. The CDR3 runs to 10 residues. With 8 bases removed from V and 6 bases from J, the gap between germline ends came to 6 bases. For the CDR3, the DNA is TGTGCCAGCCGTATGGATACGCAGTATTTT. Its protein product is CASRMDTQYF.

This chain connects TRBV7-2 to TRBJ2-2; 7 positions match TRBD1. V was clipped by 5 bases and J by 7 bases; unmatched bases: 7. The CDR3 is 14 residues long. In germline, CDR1 is SGHTA, CDR2 FQGNSA. CDR3 protein: CASSPAQGVGELFF. In nucleotides, the CDR3 is TGTGCCAGCAGCCCAGCGCAGGGGGTCGGGGAGCTGTTTTTT.

The genes are TRBV6-4 and TRBJ1-5, with 9 bases lining up with TRBD1. Germline V gene sequence: CDR1 MRHNA, CDR2 SNTAGT. The J segment lost 0 bases and the V segment lost 8 bases, leaving 14 bases of the junction unmatched. The CDR3 length is 18 residues. The CDR3 nucleotides read TGTGCCAGCTTACGTGACAGGGGGAGTCTTCATAGCAATCAGCCCCAGCATTTT. It encodes CASLRDRGSLHSNQPQHF.

V gene TRBV5-1 combines with J gene TRBJ2-6; D is unclear. CDR1 is SGHRS, CDR2 YFSETQ, per germline. The CDR3 has 16 amino acids. Deletions cut 2 bases from V and 0 bases from J, with 9 bases between. The DNA of the CDR3 is TGCGCCAGCAGCTTCGGGTTAAGCTCTGGGGCCAACGTCCTGACTTTC. Translated: CASSFGLSSGANVLTF.

The chain has TRBV27 and TRBJ2-7; unclear D gene. The ends were cut back, 7 bases at V and 3 bases at J, with 13 bases in the middle. CDR1 MNHEY and CDR2 SMNVEV come from the germline V gene (reference sequence). The CDR3 sequence is 13 residues long. This chain's CDR3 is CASIGSSGYEQYF. In nucleotides, the CDR3 is TGTGCCAGCATCGGTAGTAGTGGCTACGAGCAGTACTTC.

V gene TRBV19 combines with J gene TRBJ1-1; D is ambiguous. CDR3 length: 13 amino acids. CDR1 is LNHDA, CDR2 SQIVND, per germline (reference sequence). The V end lost 4 bases, the J end lost 7 bases, and 13 bases lay between the germline ends. CDR3 nucleotides: TGTGCCAGTAGTACCCAGGTCCGACGTGAAGCTTTCTTT. As protein: CASSTQVRREAFF.